This TCR beta chain is from a study of CD8 T cells in Susac syndrome. CDR3 length equals 12 residues. With 6 bases removed from V and 5 bases from J, the gap between germline ends came to 9 bases. Germline CDR1 is SNHLY and CDR2 is FYNNEI. RNA totalling about 0.5 to 1 ug underwent reverse transcription with random hexamers. Multiplex PCR with immunoSEQ amplified the TCR beta CDR3 across 54 Vbeta and 13 Jbeta. TCRdb ran MiXCR on the immunoSEQ multiplex PCR reads and lists one entry per CDR3 protein. The top ten hold 0.075% to 0.09% of the sample, which has 140,000 to 150,000 distinct CDR3 sequences, approximately 94% seen once. TEMRA cells were FACS-enriched, unlike CD8+ and CD4+ T cells, which were negatively isolated.

The source of this sequence is a human donor in good health. This sequence joins TRBV2 and TRBJ2-3, with D possibly TRBD2 on 5 matching bases. Sequences were obtained from CD4+ T cells from PBMCs. The CDR3 protein is CASRPGVDTQYF. The CDR3 coding sequence is TGTGCCAGCAGGCCCGGGGTAGATACGCAGTATTTT.